What follows are 24 T cell receptor beta chains derived from one specimen sequenced in a study of cytomegalovirus exposure and HLA in healthy donors. The method was immunoSEQ multiplex PCR; TCRdb's version includes in-frame clones alone and lacks a portion of them. The sample yields a few hundred thousand clones, more than 80% seen once. The sample comprised PBMCs. Receptor source: a young woman in good health and CMV-seronegative.

V is TRBV28 and J is TRBJ2-5; 8 bases map to TRBD2. Germline V gene sequence: CDR1 MDHEN, CDR2 SYDVKM. V shed 6 bases and J 1 base; nucleotides not matched to a gene: 13. The CDR3 has 17 amino acids. The CDR3 bases are TGTGCCAGCAGCCTGATCCGACATAGCGGGACCCAAGAGACCCAGTACTTC. It codes for CASSLIRHSGTQETQYF. The full variable domain, in which reference TRBV28 and TRBJ2-5 provide the parts outside the CDR3, is DVKVTQSSRYLVKRTGEKVFLECVQDMDHENMFWYRQDPGLGLRLIYFSYDVKMKEKGDIPEGYSVSREKKERFSLILESASTNQTSMYLCASSLIRHSGTQETQYFGPGTRLLVL.

J is TRBJ2-7 and V is TRBV4-3; 8 bases fit TRBD1. Per the germline V gene, CDR1 is LGHNA and CDR2 is YSLEER. The V gene end was trimmed by 1 base and the J gene end by 5 bases; junction bases not matched to a gene: 7. This CDR3 has 15 residues. CDR3 sequence (DNA): TGCGCCAGCAGCCAAGCTCGGACAGGGTTCGACGAGCAGTACTTC. As protein: CASSQARTGFDEQYF.

This clone was seen only a few times. The rearrangement joins TRBV6-6 to TRBJ2-7; 9 bases match TRBD2. This CDR3 contains 15 residues. Trimming removed 8 bases from V and 6 bases from J; junction bases left unmatched: 14. From germline, CDR1 is MNHNY and CDR2 SVGAGI (reference sequence). CDR3 region: CASRSGAGGPGEQYF. The CDR3 DNA sequence: TGTGCCAGCCGGTCCGGGGCGGGAGGGCCAGGCGAGCAGTACTTC.

V usage is TRBV11-3 and J usage is TRBJ2-2, with D possibly TRBD2 on 5 matching bases. In germline, CDR1 is SGHNT, CDR2 YENEEA. Trimming stripped 2 bases from V and 0 bases from J, with 7 bases between. This CDR3 comprises 15 residues. The CDR3 sequence: CASSLRTSNTGELFF. CDR3 DNA: TGTGCCAGCAGCTTAAGGACTTCGAACACCGGGGAGCTGTTTTTT. The variable domain in full, with the rest retrieved from reference TRBV11-3 and TRBJ2-2, is EAGVVQSPRYKIIEKKQPVAFWCNPISGHNTLYWYLQNLGQGPELLIRYENEEAVDDSQLPKDRFSAERLKGVDSTLKIQPAELGDSAVYLCASSLRTSNTGELFFGEGSRLTVL.

V usage is TRBV9 and J usage is TRBJ1-3; TRBD1 matches at 8 bases. Germline trimming cut 4 bases from V and 4 bases from J; bases unmatched to any gene: 13. The CDR3 consists of 17 residues. Looked up from germline, CDR1 is SGDLS and CDR2 is YYNGEE. CDR3 sequence: CASSSTSGGAWGNTIYF. In DNA form, the CDR3 reads TGTGCCAGCAGCTCAACATCAGGGGGCGCGTGGGGAAACACCATATATTTT.

J is TRBJ1-1 and V is TRBV6-5; D remains unclear. This CDR3 has 14 residues. Germline V gene data show CDR1 as MNHEY and CDR2 as SVGAGI. The V gene lost 6 bases and the J gene lost 5 bases, with 16 bases spanning the gap. The CDR3 spells CASSAGQTGTEAFF. The CDR3 bases are TGTGCCAGCAGCGCCGGTCAAACGGGAACTGAAGCTTTCTTT.

The chain carries TRBV7-9 and TRBJ2-1; D possibly corresponds to TRBD1 (6 bases). The CDR3 covers 14 residues. Germline CDR1 SEHNR, CDR2 FQNEAQ (reference sequence). Trimming left V 3 bases short and J 3 bases short, with 9 bases between. The CDR3: CASSFGQLYNEQFF. The CDR3 DNA reads as TGTGCCAGCAGCTTTGGACAGCTCTACAATGAGCAGTTCTTC.

The chain couples TRBV18 to TRBJ2-7; 10 nucleotides agree with TRBD2. Losses at the gene ends were 3 bases for V and 2 bases for J; bases not matched to a gene: 4. CDR1 and CDR2 (germline): KGHSH, LQKENI. The length of the CDR3 is 15 residues. The CDR3 coding sequence is TGTGCCAGCTCACCGCCGGGACTAGCGCCCTACGAGCAGTACTTC. Translated, it gives CASSPPGLAPYEQYF.

The V gene is TRBV28, the J gene TRBJ2-7; 11 positions match TRBD1. The V segment lost 7 bases and the J segment 4 bases; nucleotides outside the gene matches: 6. The CDR3 is made up of 14 amino acids. CDR1 is MDHEN and CDR2 is SYDVKM in the germline V gene. The CDR3 coding sequence is TGTGCCAGCATCCTGGGACAGGGGGTTTACGAGCAGTACTTC. It is translated as CASILGQGVYEQYF.

The rearrangement uses TRBV10-3 and TRBJ2-1, with 11 nucleotides matching TRBD1. Germline V lookup: CDR1 ENHRY, CDR2 SYGVKD. Unmatched junction bases numbered 8, after V lost 3 bases and J lost 7 bases. The CDR3 consists of 16 residues. In DNA form, the CDR3 reads TGTGCCATCAGTGACCGGGGACAGGGGGAATTGAATGAGCAGTTCTTC. Protein sequence: CAISDRGQGELNEQFF.

A note on this clone: Other DNA sequences in the same sample also yield this CDR3. The chain recombines TRBV2 with TRBJ2-2; possible D gene TRBD2, 5 bases. The germline gives CDR1 SNHLY, CDR2 FYNNEI. This CDR3 contains 12 residues. Trimming removed 6 bases from V and 5 bases from J, with 7 bases in between. CDR3 bases: TGTGCCAGCAGGTCGGGGACCGGGGAGCTGTTTTTT. As protein: CASRSGTGELFF.

V is TRBV29-1 and J is TRBJ1-1; 10 bases fit TRBD1. The germline CDR1 and CDR2 sequences are SQVTM and ANQGSEA. The CDR3 has 13 amino acids. Germline trimming cut 5 bases from V and 11 bases from J; bases unmatched to any gene: 11. The CDR3 nucleotides read TGCAGCGTTTGGGGACAGGGGCAAATAGAGGCTTTCTTT. It translates to CSVWGQGQIEAFF.

This clone was seen more than once but under ten times. V usage is TRBV6-5 and J usage is TRBJ1-1, with D tentatively TRBD1 (5 bases). The CDR3 runs to 13 residues. V was shortened by 11 bases and J by 4 bases, with 17 bases between the two germline ends. From germline, CDR1 is MNHEY and CDR2 SVGAGI. The CDR3 sequence is CAVRSGRGTEAFF. The CDR3 bases are TGTGCCGTCCGATCAGGGCGCGGCACTGAAGCTTTCTTT.

The V and J genes are TRBV28 and TRBJ2-2; D not certain. This CDR3 spans 14 amino acids. Trimming pared 6 bases from V and 6 bases from J, leaving 14 bases between. Germline CDR1 and CDR2: MDHEN and SYDVKM. The CDR3 sequence is CASSSTQSAGELFF. The DNA for the CDR3 is TGTGCCAGCAGCTCGACTCAATCGGCCGGGGAGCTGTTTTTT.

The chain joins TRBV7-6 to TRBJ1-1; TRBD1 might be the D (5 bases). CDR1 is SGHVS, CDR2 FNYEAQ, per germline. V was trimmed by 5 bases and J by 2 bases, leaving 9 bases between them. The CDR3 extends over 13 amino acids. CDR3 region: CASSADSNTEAFF. The DNA of the CDR3 is TGTGCCAGCAGCGCCGACAGTAACACTGAAGCTTTCTTT.

V is TRBV5-8 and J is TRBJ1-5, with D maybe TRBD1 (6 bases). Germline V CDR1 and CDR2: SGHTS, YDEGEE. This CDR3 has 15 residues. Between the trimmed V and J ends, which lost 5 bases and 0 bases, there was a span of 12 bases. The CDR3 sequence is CASRQGTNSNQPQHF. CDR3 in DNA: TGTGCCAGCAGGCAGGGGACGAATAGCAATCAGCCCCAGCATTTT.

The chain employs TRBV6-5 and TRBJ2-7; D remains unclear. Germline CDR1 and CDR2: MNHEY and SVGAGI. This CDR3 comprises 14 residues. The V gene lost 0 bases and the J gene lost 1 base, with 7 bases spanning the gap. CDR3 nucleotide sequence: TGTGCCAGCAGTTACTCGAGGCAGTCCTACGAGCAGTACTTC. Encoded protein: CASSYSRQSYEQYF.

DNA for the CDR3: TGTGCCAGCAGTCCCCACCGGACTGGGGACTACGAGCAGTACTTC. Translating it yields CASSPHRTGDYEQYF. The genes are TRBV6-5 and TRBJ2-7; possible D gene TRBD2, 5 bases. The germline V gene has CDR1 MNHEY and CDR2 SVGAGI. The CDR3 spans 15 residues. Trimming removed 5 bases from V and 3 bases from J, with 17 bases in between.

The chain has TRBV5-6 and TRBJ2-7; 10 bases are shared with TRBD2. The length of the CDR3 is 15 residues. CDR1 and CDR2 from the germline V gene are SGHDT and YYEEEE. With 2 bases clipped from V and 0 bases from J, the junction kept 2 bases outside the gene matches. The CDR3 reads CASSFGTSVSYEQYF. Written as DNA, the CDR3 is TGTGCCAGCAGCTTCGGGACTAGCGTCTCCTACGAGCAGTACTTC.

V usage is TRBV7-2 and J usage is TRBJ2-7; TRBD2 is a possible D gene (6 bases). Trimming took 0 bases from V and 6 from J, leaving 18 bases between them. CDR1 is SGHTA and CDR2 is FQGNSA in the germline V gene. This CDR3 has 16 residues. CDR3 in DNA: TGTGCCAGCAGCTTAGCCTCTATGCGGGATTTGGGCGAGCAGTACTTC. Translation: CASSLASMRDLGEQYF.

The chain joins TRBV7-2 to TRBJ2-1; tentatively, D is TRBD2 (6 bases). Trimming took off 1 base at V and 4 bases at J, with 8 bases between the two ends. The CDR3 extends over 14 amino acids. CDR1 is SGHTA and CDR2 is FQGNSA in the germline V gene. Written as DNA, the CDR3 is TGTGCCAGCAGCTTAGGGAGGGAGTACAATGAGCAGTTCTTC. Encoded protein: CASSLGREYNEQFF.

In this sample, this clone turned up a few times. The CDR3 sequence is CASSELVGANTEAFF. The DNA for the CDR3 is TGTGCCAGCAGTGAACTCGTGGGAGCGAACACTGAAGCTTTCTTT. The chain employs TRBV2 and TRBJ1-1; D not certain. The CDR3 is 15 amino acids. The germline V gene has CDR1 SNHLY and CDR2 FYNNEI. V was clipped by 2 bases and J by 1 base, with 11 bases between them.

The V and J genes are TRBV5-6 and TRBJ2-1; D gene uncertain. The CDR3 contains 12 residues. The germline V and J ends were trimmed by 6 bases and 7 bases, with 11 bases remaining between them. CDR1 and CDR2 (germline): SGHDT, YYEEEE. CDR3 sequence reads: CASIPPGNEQFF. The CDR3 DNA is TGTGCCAGCATCCCCCCCGGGAATGAGCAGTTCTTC.

The chain joins TRBV5-1 to TRBJ2-1; D might be TRBD1 (6 bases). V was trimmed by 4 bases and J by 6 bases, leaving 17 bases between them. The CDR3 loop spans 15 amino acids. Germline values: CDR1 SGHRS, CDR2 YFSETQ. The CDR3 sequence is CASSQAGATINEQFF. The CDR3 DNA is TGCGCCAGCAGCCAGGCAGGGGCCACCATCAATGAGCAGTTCTTC.